These T cell receptor beta chains were read from a single sample in a study of identical twins. TCRdb called the 5' RACE reads again in MiXCR, with one record for every CDR3 protein. This table holds 600,000 to 700,000 distinct CDR3 sequences, 20% to 25% found once. The same data also contributed to another study, on T cells expressing NK-cell markers.

The specimen sequenced was PBMCs. All receptors come from a woman under 30 in good health. The CDR3 runs from the conserved cysteine through the conserved F or W. The D gene is left open where the match is weak. Expanded clones are given a class, and other clones once, few, many or no size at all.

j_gene,abundance,d_gene,v_gene,CDR3nt,CDR3aa
TRBJ2-3,-,TRBD2,TRBV12-3/TRBV12-4,TGTGCCAGCAGCCCATTGCAGACTAGCGGGACAGATACGCAGTATTTT,CASSPLQTSGTDTQYF
TRBJ2-1,-,-,TRBV27,TGTGCCAGCAGGCGGAGGGGGGCGTACAATGAGCAGTTCTTC,CASRRRGAYNEQFF
TRBJ2-5,-,TRBD1,TRBV4-2,TGTGCCAGCAGCCCGGTACAGGGGACAGGAAAAGAGACCCAGTACTTC,CASSPVQGTGKETQYF
TRBJ2-1,-,-,TRBV2,TGTGCCAGCAGTGAAGAAAGGGGGGTTGGGGTGATCAGCAATGAGCAGTTCTTC,CASSEERGVGVISNEQFF
TRBJ2-4,few,TRBD1,TRBV29-1,TGCAGCGGGGCAGGGGGTGTGTATGAAAACATTCAGTACTTC,CSGAGGVYENIQYF
TRBJ2-1,-,-,TRBV3-1,TGTGCCAGCAGCTTCGGGCATAGCTCCTACAATGAGCAGTTCTTC,CASSFGHSSYNEQFF
TRBJ2-6,few,-,TRBV9,TGTGCCAGCAGCCCCGGGACATACCTCTCTGGGGCCAACGTCCTGACTTTC,CASSPGTYLSGANVLTF
TRBJ1-1,few,-,TRBV4-2,TGTGCCAGCAGCCAAGCGGGGGGGAACACTGAAGCTTTCTTT,CASSQAGGNTEAFF
TRBJ2-7,many,TRBD2,TRBV12-3/TRBV12-4,TGTGCCAGCAGCCCCCCCGAGGGGAGGGGAGTATACGAGCAGTACTTC,CASSPPEGRGVYEQYF
TRBJ2-7,-,-,TRBV5-1,TGCGCCAGCAGCGCGACAGCATACGAGCAGTACTTC,CASSATAYEQYF
TRBJ2-7,-,-,TRBV20-1,TGCAGTGCTAGAGATAGTCGGGGGGCGGACGAGCAGTACTTC,CSARDSRGADEQYF
TRBJ1-4,-,TRBD1,TRBV12-3/TRBV12-4,TGTGCCAGCAGTCCCCGGACAGGGAATAGAGAAAAACTGTTTTTT,CASSPRTGNREKLFF
TRBJ2-7,-,TRBD2,TRBV5-1,TGCGCCAGCAGCAGGCAGGCTGGCAGCGCGACTTGGGAGCGGGGCCGACGTAAGCAGTACTTC,CASSRQAGSATWERGRRKQYF
TRBJ2-2,few,-,TRBV5-1,TGCGCCAGCAGACTAGAAGGAAGCGGGGAGCTGTTTTTT,CASRLEGSGELFF
TRBJ1-1,many,-,TRBV29-1,TGCAGCGTTGTAGCAGGGGCGAACACTGAAGCTTTCTTT,CSVVAGANTEAFF
TRBJ2-7,-,TRBD1,TRBV10-3,TGTGCCAGCCGAGGGACAGCCCCCCCCGAGCAGTACTTC,CASRGTAPPEQYF
TRBJ1-2,-,-,TRBV27,TGTGCCAGCAGTTTCGGAGGCCTCTATGGCTACACCTTC,CASSFGGLYGYTF
TRBJ2-1,many,-,TRBV6-2/TRBV6-3,TGTGCCAGCAGTTACGGTAATTACAATGAGCAGTTCTTC,CASSYGNYNEQFF